This T cell receptor beta chain comes out of a study of T cell repertoires in cytomegalovirus infection. Study overall: Shared public TCR beta signatures pointed to both CMV infection and a matching HLA type. Study observations and caveats: CMV-specific TCR beta clonotypes restricted by HLA-C were the ones dominating the ex vivo response.

TCRdb itself ran the reads through MiXCR, one entry per CDR3 protein. The repertoire holds 750,000 to 950,000 distinct CDR3 sequences, with around 29% as singletons. This CDR3 comprises 11 residues. Trimming shortened V by 3 bases and J by 6 bases, and 6 bases separated the two germline ends. Germline V gives CDR1 DFQATT, CDR2 SNEGSKA (reference sequence). This clonotype was recorded a few times. Its antigen remains unknown. The material sequenced was cultured CD8+ T cells from PBMCs, taken from culture after CMV antigen stimulation. The sequence was collected from a human donor in good health (CMV status not recorded). Some clones in this sample may be carry-over from other donors' samples. The chain uses TRBV20-1 and TRBJ1-5; D is unresolved. The CDR3 here is CSAREGQPQHF. The CDR3 DNA reads TGCAGTGCTAGGGAAGGTCAGCCCCAGCATTTT.